Detailed here is one T cell receptor beta chain. The antigen remains undetermined. The PCR used 60 Vbeta and 13 Jbeta primers. The method was immunoSEQ multiplex PCR; TCRdb's version includes in-frame clones alone and lacks a portion of them. The sample records approximately 150,000 clones, roughly 73% being singletons. The record originates from a study of cytomegalovirus exposure and HLA in healthy donors. After removal of 4 bases from V and 4 bases from J, the junction contained 10 bases not matched to a gene. This CDR3 spans 15 amino acids. In germline, CDR1 is SGHNT, CDR2 YYREEE (reference sequence). Points from the study as a whole: In vitro work confirmed that three CMV-associated chains recognize CMV antigens.

The V gene is TRBV5-4, the J gene TRBJ1-2, with 7 bases lining up with TRBD1. This sequence was found in a man aged 35 to 55 in good health and CMV-seronegative. Sequenced sample: PBMCs. The CDR3 is CASSPDRISPYGYTF. Here the CDR3 DNA reads TGTGCCAGCAGCCCGGACAGGATTAGTCCCTATGGCTACACCTTC.